These 17 T cell receptor beta chains were all obtained from the same sample, sequenced in a study of CD8 T cells in Susac syndrome. Random hexamers were used to reverse transcribe an amount of roughly 0.45 to 1 ug RNA. From the immunoSEQ multiplex PCR reads, TCRdb called clonotypes with MiXCR, one entry per CDR3 protein. The sample comprises 350,000 to 550,000 distinct CDR3 sequences, around 85% of which are singletons, and roughly 0.1% rests with the top ten. The source material was CD8+ T cells from PBMCs. The origin of the receptors is a human donor with multiple sclerosis.

V usage is TRBV5-8 and J usage is TRBJ1-1, with 7 bases lining up with TRBD1. CDR1 and CDR2 from the germline V gene are SGHTS and YDEGEE. The CDR3 sequence is 16 residues long. The J segment lost 1 base and the V segment lost 4 bases, leaving 10 bases of the junction unmatched. The CDR3 DNA sequence: TGTGCCAGCAGCCAGAACAGGGGCCGAGCGAACACTGAAGCTTTCTTT. The encoded protein is CASSQNRGRANTEAFF.

The rearrangement uses TRBV27 and TRBJ1-1; possibly TRBD1 for D (5 bases). V lost 9 bases and J lost 4, with 15 bases in between. The CDR3 is 13 residues long. CDR1 and CDR2 (germline): MNHEY, SMNVEV (reference sequence). The CDR3 loop is CASSWSGGTEAFF. CDR3 DNA sequence: TGTGCCAGTTCCTGGTCGGGGGGCACTGAAGCTTTCTTT.

The chain couples TRBV28 to TRBJ1-1; a weak D match, TRBD1 (5 bases). Trimming cost V 6 bases and J 6 bases, with 17 bases left between them. Germline V CDR1 and CDR2: MDHEN, SYDVKM. The CDR3 has 14 residues. CDR3 coding DNA: TGTGCCAGCAGGACCAACTCAGGGATTCCTGAAGCTTTCTTT. Translated: CASRTNSGIPEAFF. Full variable domain (outside the CDR3, taken from reference TRBV28 and TRBJ1-1): DVKVTQSSRYLVKRTGEKVFLECVQDMDHENMFWYRQDPGLGLRLIYFSYDVKMKEKGDIPEGYSVSREKKERFSLILESASTNQTSMYLCASRTNSGIPEAFFGQGTRLTVV.

The chain joins TRBV6-1 to TRBJ1-5; D ambiguous. Deletions cut 3 bases from V and 2 bases from J, with 5 bases between. Looked up from germline, CDR1 is MNHNS and CDR2 is SASEGT. CDR3 length: 13 residues. CDR3: CASSDEGNQPQHF. The CDR3 DNA reads TGTGCCAGCAGTGATGAGGGCAATCAGCCCCAGCATTTT.

V is TRBV4-2 and J is TRBJ2-2, with D possibly being TRBD1 (5 bases). The germline gives CDR1 LGHNA, CDR2 YNFKEQ. The CDR3 contains 15 residues. Trimming stripped 1 base from V and 3 bases from J, with 9 bases between. DNA of the CDR3: TGTGCCAGCAGCCAAGTATTAGGGGACACCGGGGAGCTGTTTTTT. Its protein product is CASSQVLGDTGELFF.

This chain connects TRBV4-1 to TRBJ1-1; D remains unclear. The length of the CDR3 is 14 residues. Per germline, CDR1 MGHRA and CDR2 YSYEKL. V lost 4 bases, J lost 6 bases, and 15 bases lay in between. The CDR3 loop is CASSRGFGFSEAFF. The CDR3 DNA follows: TGCGCCAGCAGCCGAGGATTTGGGTTCTCTGAAGCTTTCTTT.

The chain joins TRBV27 to TRBJ2-7; the D gene is possibly TRBD2 (5 bases). The V and J ends lost 0 bases and 0 bases respectively, with 18 bases between them. This CDR3 is built from 18 residues. Looked up from germline, CDR1 is MNHEY and CDR2 is SMNVEV (reference sequence). As DNA, the CDR3 is TGTGCCAGCAGTTTATCGGGAAGAGGGCCGGGGAGCTCCTACGAGCAGTACTTC. This encodes CASSLSGRGPGSSYEQYF.

This chain links TRBV12-3 or TRBV12-4 with TRBJ1-3; D call uncertain. The CDR3 runs 15 residues. Trimming cost V 1 base and J 0 bases, with 7 bases left between them. This CDR3 reads CASSLGLVSGNTIYF. DNA of the CDR3: TGTGCCAGCAGTTTAGGGCTCGTCTCTGGAAACACCATATATTTT.

V gene TRBV9 combines with J gene TRBJ2-3, with a tentative D call TRBD2 (6 bases). The V gene lost 5 bases and the J gene lost 5 bases, with 18 bases spanning the gap. CDR3 length: 15 amino acids. Germline V gene lookup returns CDR1 SGDLS and CDR2 YYNGEE. CDR3 in amino acids: CASRLGGGIGDTQYF. CDR3 sequence (DNA): TGTGCCAGCAGGCTTGGAGGAGGGATCGGAGATACGCAGTATTTT.

This sequence joins TRBV20-1 and TRBJ1-2; 9 nucleotides line up with TRBD1. Germline CDR1 is DFQATT and CDR2 is SNEGSKA (reference sequence). Trimming at V came to 0 bases and at J to 4 bases, leaving 12 bases not matched to a gene. CDR3 length: 17 residues. The CDR3 loop is CSARDPDRGRGLYGYTF. The CDR3 DNA sequence: TGCAGTGCTAGAGACCCGGACAGGGGACGAGGTCTCTATGGCTACACCTTC.

DNA for the CDR3: TGTGCCAGCATGCCGGGACAGGGGGGAAACTATGGCTACACCTTC. As protein: CASMPGQGGNYGYTF. The rearrangement joins TRBV27 to TRBJ1-2; TRBD1 matches at 11 bases. CDR3 length: 15 residues. Losses at the gene ends were 7 bases for V and 2 bases for J; bases not matched to a gene: 6. Germline assignment: CDR1 MNHEY and CDR2 SMNVEV (reference sequence).

As concerns this clonotype: A junction boundary mismatches the germline segment, possibly from a read error. The rearrangement links TRBV6-5 to TRBJ1-1; TRBD1 matches at 12 bases. CDR1 is MNHEY, CDR2 SVGAGI, per germline. The length of the CDR3 is 15 residues. The CDR3 loop is CASLRDRGQNTEVFF. In DNA, the CDR3 is TGTGCCAGTCTCCGGGACAGGGGGCAGAACACTGAAGTTTTCTTT.

The chain carries TRBV13 and TRBJ1-2; D call uncertain. Germline V lookup: CDR1 PRHDT, CDR2 FYEKMQ (reference sequence). V gave up 6 bases and J gave up 2 bases, with 16 bases separating them. The CDR3 loop spans 15 amino acids. CDR3 sequence reads: CASSPSPLANYGYTF. Written as DNA, the CDR3 is TGTGCCAGCAGTCCTAGTCCGCTTGCGAACTATGGCTACACCTTC.

V is TRBV25-1 and J is TRBJ2-7; D remains unclear. This CDR3 has 11 residues. The V gene's germline CDR1 is MGHDK and CDR2 SYGVNS. Trimming cost V 7 bases and J 2 bases, with 6 bases left between them. Here the CDR3 reads CASKDAYEQYF. The CDR3 DNA is TGTGCCAGCAAGGACGCCTACGAGCAGTACTTC.

The chain is built from TRBV27 and TRBJ2-2, with a possible D match to TRBD1 (6 bases). V was pared by 5 bases and J by 4 bases, with 14 bases between. This CDR3 comprises 15 residues. Germline lookup yields CDR1 MNHEY and CDR2 SMNVEV (reference sequence). In nucleotides, the CDR3 is TGTGCCAGCAGTCCGTTAGGGACAACCACCGGGGAGCTGTTTTTT. Translated, it gives CASSPLGTTTGELFF.

The rearrangement uses TRBV6-2 or TRBV6-3 and TRBJ2-3; D ambiguous. The germline CDR1 and CDR2 sequences are MNHEY and SVGEGT. V was shortened by 0 bases and J by 2 bases, with 12 bases between the two germline ends. The CDR3 contains 16 residues. The CDR3 sequence is CASSYSRSASTDTQYF. For the CDR3, the DNA is TGTGCCAGCAGTTACTCGAGATCAGCATCCACAGATACGCAGTATTTT.

In regard to this clonotype: At one end the junction does not follow the germline gene, possibly because of a read error. The chain recombines TRBV7-9 with TRBJ2-2; 7 bases fit TRBD1. The CDR3 extends over 17 amino acids. Germline assignment: CDR1 SEHNR and CDR2 FQNEAQ (reference sequence). CDR3: CVSSLDITRQGTGELFF. CDR3 in DNA: TGTGTCAGCAGCTTAGATATAACGCGACAGGGCACCGGGGAGCTGTTTTTT.